This T cell receptor (beta chain) was recorded in a study of CD8+CD57+ T cells in acquired aplastic anemia. The study, taken as a whole, reports: No significant patient-versus-control difference appeared in CD8+ Simpson's diversity. Both patients and controls carried the same twenty-nine CD8+ CDR3 sequences.

Flow cytometry had shown expanded CD8+CD57+ cells in the patients chosen for sequencing. Each patient had severe acquired aplastic anemia. Patient blood was sampled before any therapy had been received. Profiling of TCR beta VDJ combinations and CDR3 sequences used genomic DNA as template. TCRdb re-derived calls from the reads in MiXCR, one entry per CDR3 protein. Among under 200,000 distinct CDR3 sequences listed, 40% to 60% were seen once. In the case of this clonotype: Its antigen remains unknown.

CDR1 and CDR2 (germline): MGHDK, SYGVNS. This CDR3 contains 12 residues. The J segment lost 6 bases and the V segment lost 6 bases, leaving 3 bases of the junction unmatched. This clonotype was obtained from a human donor with aplastic anemia. Sequencing input: sorted CD4+, CD8+, or CD8+CD57+ T cells (not recorded which) from PBMCs. The rearrangement links TRBV25-1 to TRBJ2-3, with 7 positions matching TRBD1. The CDR3 sequence: CASRRQGDTQYF. The CDR3 bases are TGTGCCAGCAGAAGACAGGGCGATACGCAGTATTTT.